This T cell receptor (beta chain) emerged from a study of Ad26.COV2.S vaccination and SARS-CoV-2 variants. The ends were cut back, 1 base at V and 1 base at J, with 16 bases in the middle. Germline CDR1 and CDR2: MGHRA and YSYEKL. The CDR3 consists of 17 residues. Treatment indicated: approximately 18 received Ad26.COV2.S at low or high dose, single or two shots; about five received placebo; per-sample allocation not given. Sampling occurred on day 63 after the first vaccine or placebo injection. This clone was seen just once. Some clones are missing from TCRdb's copy, which holds only in-frame ones; the method was immunoSEQ multiplex PCR. In the table there are 300,000 to 400,000 clones, 80% to 90% of which are singletons.

The sequence was collected from a person between 18 and 59 years old who received the Ad26.COV2.S COVID-19 vaccine or a placebo. This rearrangement joins TRBV4-1 to TRBJ1-1; D perhaps matches TRBD1 (6 bases). The sample was peripheral blood, taken in a trial of Ad26.COV2.S vaccine versus placebo. The CDR3 nucleotides read TGCGCCAGCAGCCAAGGGAGGCCCGACAGGCGGAACACTGAAGCTTTCTTT. Translated: CASSQGRPDRRNTEAFF.